What follows are 10 T cell receptor beta chains derived from one specimen sequenced in a study of blood T cell repertoires in COVID-19. Repertoires were generated with immunoSEQ multiplex PCR, while TCRdb's copy carries only in-frame clones and drops some. The sample yields some 330,000 clones, approximately 84% seen once. Sequenced sample: PBMCs or T cells enriched from blood (not recorded which). Receptors originate from a man aged 25-40 years who had recovered from COVID-19.

This chain uses TRBV7-8 with TRBJ2-7, with 7 nucleotides matching TRBD2. Germline V gene lookup returns CDR1 SGHVS and CDR2 FQNEAQ. The CDR3 totals 15 residues. The V segment lost 4 bases and the J segment 0 bases; nucleotides outside the gene matches: 6. As DNA, the CDR3 is TGTGCCAGCAGCTATATAGCGGGCTACTCCTACGAGCAGTACTTC. It codes for CASSYIAGYSYEQYF. The full variable domain, completed using reference TRBV7-8 and TRBJ2-7, is GAGVSQSPRYKVAKRGQDVALRCDPISGHVSLFWYQQALGQGPEFLTYFQNEAQLDKSGLPSDRFFAERPEGSVSTLKIQRTQQEDSAVYLCASSYIAGYSYEQYFGPGTRLTVT.

The chain links TRBV11-3 to TRBJ2-2; 8 bases match TRBD1. Trimming at V came to 1 base and at J to 4 bases, leaving 5 bases not matched to a gene. The germline V gene encodes CDR1 SGHNT and CDR2 YENEEA. The CDR3 runs 16 residues. The CDR3 here is CASSLGRQGATGELFF. As DNA, the CDR3 is TGTGCCAGCAGCTTAGGACGGCAGGGGGCCACCGGGGAGCTGTTTTTT.

The chain uses TRBV28 and TRBJ1-1; possibly TRBD1 for D (5 bases). V was clipped by 5 bases and J by 6 bases, with 13 bases between them. CDR1 and CDR2 from the germline V gene are MDHEN and SYDVKM. This CDR3 is built from 13 residues. The CDR3 loop reads CASSPGPWAEAFF. The CDR3 DNA sequence: TGTGCCAGCAGTCCAGGGCCTTGGGCTGAAGCTTTCTTT.

The chain is built from TRBV19 and TRBJ1-5; the D is unclear. The CDR3 is 13 amino acids. V lost 8 bases to trimming and J lost 5 bases, with 13 bases between them. Looked up from germline, CDR1 is LNHDA and CDR2 is SQIVND (reference sequence). In nucleotides, the CDR3 is TGTGCCAGTCTACCTGCGCTGGATCAGCCCCAGCATTTT. This gives the protein CASLPALDQPQHF.

The DNA for the CDR3 is TGTGCCAGCAGCCGGACAGGGGACCAGCCCCAGCATTTT. The encoded protein is CASSRTGDQPQHF. The J gene is TRBJ1-5, the V gene TRBV7-9; 9 bases agree with TRBD1. This CDR3 contains 13 residues. The germline gives CDR1 SEHNR, CDR2 FQNEAQ (reference sequence). Losses at the gene ends were 5 bases for V and 7 bases for J; bases not matched to a gene: 3.

The chain carries TRBV2 and TRBJ1-4; D is undetermined. Germline assignment: CDR1 SNHLY and CDR2 FYNNEI. The ends were cut back, 8 bases at V and 0 bases at J, with 10 bases in the middle. The CDR3 runs to 14 residues. This CDR3 reads CASQPETTNEKLFF. The CDR3 region has the DNA TGTGCCAGCCAGCCGGAGACAACTAATGAAAAACTGTTTTTT.

This chain links TRBV11-3 with TRBJ1-6; D might be TRBD1 (5 bases). Germline CDR1 reads SGHNT; CDR2 reads YENEEA. Trimming removed 5 bases from V and 0 bases from J, with 14 bases in between. This CDR3 contains 17 residues. In DNA, the CDR3 is TGTGCCAGCAGCCCGTATAATGACAGCTCCTATAATTCACCCCTCCACTTT. It specifies CASSPYNDSSYNSPLHF.

This chain connects TRBV19 to TRBJ1-5; 9 nucleotides line up with TRBD1. CDR1 is LNHDA, CDR2 SQIVND, per germline (reference sequence). CDR3 length equals 19 residues. V shed 5 bases and J 0 bases; nucleotides not matched to a gene: 14. The CDR3 spells CASSSTSQGADYSNQPQHF. CDR3 DNA sequence: TGTGCCAGTAGTTCTACCTCACAGGGGGCTGATTATAGCAATCAGCCCCAGCATTTT.

This chain links TRBV25-1 with TRBJ2-5; 8 nucleotides agree with TRBD1. The V gene end was trimmed by 2 bases and the J gene end by 1 base; junction bases not matched to a gene: 3. The CDR3 loop spans 15 amino acids. Germline assignment: CDR1 MGHDK and CDR2 SYGVNS. The CDR3 bases are TGTGCCAGCAGTGAAAGGGACAGGCTCCAAGAGACCCAGTACTTC. Residues: CASSERDRLQETQYF.

There are a few counts of this clone. The rearrangement uses TRBV19 and TRBJ2-5; 8 nucleotides align to TRBD2. The CDR3 runs to 14 residues. Germline CDR1 and CDR2: LNHDA and SQIVND (reference sequence). V gave up 5 bases and J gave up 7 bases; unmatched junction bases: 9. In DNA, the CDR3 is TGTGCCAGTAGTGCCCGGACTAGCTCGGGGACCCAGTACTTC. This sequence encodes CASSARTSSGTQYF.